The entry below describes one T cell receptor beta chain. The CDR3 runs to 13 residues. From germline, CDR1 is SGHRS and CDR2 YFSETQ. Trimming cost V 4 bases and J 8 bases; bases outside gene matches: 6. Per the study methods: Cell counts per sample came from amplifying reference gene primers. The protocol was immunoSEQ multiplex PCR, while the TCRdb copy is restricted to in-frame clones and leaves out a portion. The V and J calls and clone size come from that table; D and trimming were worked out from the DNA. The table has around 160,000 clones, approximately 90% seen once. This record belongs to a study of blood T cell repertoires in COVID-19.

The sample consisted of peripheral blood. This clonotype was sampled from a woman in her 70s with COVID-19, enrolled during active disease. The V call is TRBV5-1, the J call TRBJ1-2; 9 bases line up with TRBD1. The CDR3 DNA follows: TGCGCCAGCAGCCGGGACAGGGTCGGAGGCTACACCTTC. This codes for CASSRDRVGGYTF.